A selection of T cell receptor beta chains follows, all from one sample in a study of shared clonotypes between healthy human individuals. Measured with immunoSEQ multiplex PCR; TCRdb has only the in-frame clones, and not every one. Counted here are about 2.1 million clones, roughly 95% occurring once; the ten biggest clones make up about 1.6%. Specimen: naive CD8+ T cells from PBMCs. Receptors were obtained from a man younger than 30 in good health. Some clones in this sample may be carry-over from other donors' samples. Both conserved end residues are trimmed from each CDR3.

length	V	CDR3
10	TRBV30	AWSPTNFPAF
13	TRBV28	ASSWRTTALYEQY
14	TRBV5-1	ASSLIWGDNTGELF
13	TRBV28	ASRLDRGNNQPQH
13	TRBV6-5	ASSRGTSVHNEQF
11	TRBV27	ASSFGTTYEQY
12	TRBV28	ASSYRDRVYVQY
11	TRBV15	ATSNRDRKEAF
14	TRBV4-1	ASSQGGGTANEKLF
12	TRBV27	ASSGGSSYNEQF
13	TRBV19	ASSPWTSNTGELF
11	TRBV29-1	SVQASRGQPQH
13	TRBV19	ASSIVAGGNYGYT